This TCR beta chain was captured in a study of T cells after yellow fever vaccination. Germline lookup yields CDR1 SQVTM and CDR2 ANQGSEA. Trimming took 7 bases from V and 1 from J, leaving 12 bases between them. CDR3 length: 13 amino acids. This clonotype came up many times. They built TCR cDNA with 5'RACE template switching, a step that put in a universal primer site and UMIs. In TCRdb, the 5' RACE reads were re-called with MiXCR into one record per CDR3 protein. The table lists some 300,000 distinct CDR3 sequences, around 8.6% of them singletons. Source: CD4+ T cells sorted from PBMCs, taken 5 days after the yellow fever booster vaccination. The sequence came from a man aged 18 to 30 who received the YFV17D yellow fever vaccine. The chain joins TRBV29-1 to TRBJ2-3; possible D gene TRBD1, 5 bases. CDR3 amino acids: CSASDSRTDTQYF. In DNA form, the CDR3 reads TGCAGCGCGTCTGACAGCCGCACAGATACGCAGTATTTT.